Below, one T cell receptor beta chain is given with its context. This sample is drawn from a study of cytotoxic CD8 clonotypes in ibrutinib-treated CLL. TCRdb's copy holds only in-frame clones and misses some; the assay was immunoSEQ multiplex PCR. This sample carries about 140,000 clones, approximately 80% of them seen once, and the ten largest clones take roughly 7.6%. Germline lookup yields CDR1 MGHRA and CDR2 YSYEKL. The J segment lost 7 bases and the V segment lost 1 base, leaving 16 bases of the junction unmatched. The CDR3 runs to 18 residues. This TCR came from a human donor with chronic lymphocytic leukemia. Sequencing used PBMCs, obtained after 36 months of ibrutinib treatment. The V and J genes are TRBV4-1 and TRBJ1-5, with 7 bases identical to TRBD1. CDR3: CASSQGRLRDRSYQPQHF. CDR3 DNA sequence: TGCGCCAGCAGCCAAGGAAGGTTACGGGACAGATCATACCAGCCCCAGCATTTT.